The 10 T cell receptor beta chains listed next were all sequenced from one sample in a study of blood T cells in healthy people across ages. Primed by a sample-barcoded 5' primer and a J-beta primer mix, a second PCR proceeded for 7 to 11 cycles. MiXCR, applied by TCRdb to the 5' RACE reads, yields one record per CDR3 protein. Of more than 1 million distinct CDR3 sequences in the sample, less than 50% were seen once. Source material: blood. These receptors were collected from a woman between 55 and 75 years old in good health.

The CDR3 sequence is CASSQGDRVKGYTF. The CDR3, as DNA: TGTGCCAGCAGCCAGGGGGACAGGGTAAAAGGCTACACCTTC. The V and J genes are TRBV3-1 and TRBJ1-2; TRBD1 aligns across 9 bases. The CDR3 sequence is 14 residues long. The V segment lost 3 bases and the J segment 8 bases; nucleotides outside the gene matches: 7. The germline V gene encodes CDR1 LGHDT and CDR2 YNNKEL (reference sequence).

The chain employs TRBV11-2 and TRBJ2-7; 9 positions match TRBD2. The CDR3 loop spans 15 amino acids. V lost 1 base and J lost 2; bases outside the gene matches: 3. CDR1 is SGHAT and CDR2 is FQNNGV in the germline V gene. CDR3 loop: CASSLALAGTYEQYF. The CDR3 nucleotides read TGTGCCAGCAGCTTAGCGCTAGCGGGGACCTACGAGCAGTACTTC.

The rearrangement joins TRBV7-9 to TRBJ2-5, with D unclear. Per the germline V gene, CDR1 is SEHNR and CDR2 is FQNEAQ (reference sequence). Trimming removed 1 base at V and 13 bases at J, with 13 bases between. The CDR3 sequence is 12 residues long. The CDR3 coding sequence is TGTGCCAGCAGCTTAGATCCCCAGATACTGTACTTC. The encoded protein is CASSLDPQILYF.

The rearrangement joins TRBV3-1 to TRBJ2-1; 10 positions match TRBD2. The CDR3 sequence is 17 residues long. CDR1 and CDR2 (germline): LGHDT, YNNKEL (reference sequence). The J segment lost 4 bases and the V segment lost 3 bases, leaving 9 bases of the junction unmatched. The CDR3 sequence is CASSQGSLAGVYNEQFF. In nucleotides, the CDR3 is TGTGCCAGCAGCCAGGGATCTCTAGCGGGAGTTTACAATGAGCAGTTCTTC.

The chain recombines TRBV12-3 or TRBV12-4 with TRBJ1-5; 7 nucleotides line up with TRBD1. This CDR3 comprises 14 residues. After removal of 6 bases from V and 2 bases from J, the junction contained 4 bases not matched to a gene. In DNA form, the CDR3 reads TGTGCCAGCAGGGCCGACAGGGGCAATCAGCCCCAGCATTTT. The encoded protein is CASRADRGNQPQHF.

The rearrangement links TRBV5-1 to TRBJ2-7; 7 bases line up with TRBD2. The CDR3 loop spans 14 amino acids. V shed 10 bases, J shed 9 bases, and the junction held 19 bases outside the gene matches. Germline V gene sequence: CDR1 SGHRS, CDR2 YFSETQ. The CDR3 loop reads CAGCEPGGRDGQYF. The CDR3, as DNA: TGCGCCGGCTGCGAACCGGGAGGTCGGGACGGGCAGTACTTC.

In this sample, this clonotype turned up a few times. J is TRBJ1-2 and V is TRBV6-2 or TRBV6-3, with TRBD1 identical over 7 bases. This CDR3 is 12 amino acids long. V gave up 7 bases and J gave up 10 bases; unmatched junction bases: 9. Germline loops: CDR1 MNHEY, CDR2 SVGEGT. The CDR3: CASNEGAYPYTF. CDR3 DNA: TGTGCCAGCAACGAGGGGGCATATCCCTACACCTTC.

The chain uses TRBV15 and TRBJ2-3; no definite D call. CDR3 length: 14 residues. V was cut by 4 bases and J by 2 bases, with 10 bases left in between. Germline assignment: CDR1 LNHNV and CDR2 YYDKDF (reference sequence). The CDR3 spells CATSTPGYTDTQYF. The CDR3 DNA follows: TGTGCCACCAGCACCCCCGGTTACACAGATACGCAGTATTTT.

The chain has TRBV5-1 and TRBJ2-1; D is possibly TRBD1 or TRBD2 (5 bases each). V was cut by 0 bases and J by 0 bases, with 16 bases left in between. Germline-derived CDR1 and CDR2 are SGHRS and YFSETQ. This CDR3 region has 18 residues. Written as DNA, the CDR3 is TGCGCCAGCAGCTTGGACGTGGGGCCGGGGAGCTCCTACAATGAGCAGTTCTTC. Translation: CASSLDVGPGSSYNEQFF.

The V call is TRBV15, the J call TRBJ1-5, with D maybe TRBD1 (5 bases). The CDR3 has 15 residues. Trimming removed 4 bases at V and 2 bases at J, with 12 bases between. The V gene's germline CDR1 is LNHNV and CDR2 YYDKDF (reference sequence). CDR3 sequence: CATSNRPEGNQPQHF. CDR3 nucleotide sequence: TGTGCCACCAGCAACAGGCCTGAGGGCAATCAGCCCCAGCATTTT.